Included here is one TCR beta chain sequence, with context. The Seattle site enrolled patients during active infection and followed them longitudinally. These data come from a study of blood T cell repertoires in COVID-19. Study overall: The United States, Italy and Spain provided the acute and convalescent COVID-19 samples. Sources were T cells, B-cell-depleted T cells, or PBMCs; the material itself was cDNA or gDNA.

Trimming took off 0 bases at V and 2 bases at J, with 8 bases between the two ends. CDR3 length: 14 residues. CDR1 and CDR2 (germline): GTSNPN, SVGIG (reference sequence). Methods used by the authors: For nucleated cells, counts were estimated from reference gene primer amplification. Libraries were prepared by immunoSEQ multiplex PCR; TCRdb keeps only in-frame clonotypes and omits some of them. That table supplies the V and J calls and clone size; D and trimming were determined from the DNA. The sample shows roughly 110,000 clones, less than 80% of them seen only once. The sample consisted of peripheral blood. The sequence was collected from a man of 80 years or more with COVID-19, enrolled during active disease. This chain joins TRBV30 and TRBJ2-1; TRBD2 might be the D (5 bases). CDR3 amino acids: CAWSVVGTYNEQFF. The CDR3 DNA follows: TGTGCCTGGAGTGTAGTCGGGACCTACAATGAGCAGTTCTTC.